This TCR beta chain was profiled in a study of Graves' ophthalmopathy and Graves' hyperthyroidism. The germline V gene has CDR1 LNHNV and CDR2 YYDKDF (reference sequence). The CDR3 extends over 14 amino acids. V was cut by 3 bases and J by 0 bases, with 5 bases left in between. As concerns this clonotype: The antigen is undetermined.

Amplification of TCR beta CDR3 regions used RNA transcripts. Following a first-round RT-PCR that used HTBI primers, a second-round multiplex PCR was carried out. From the multiplex PCR reads, TCRdb called clonotypes with MiXCR, one entry per CDR3 protein. The table includes over a million distinct CDR3 sequences, about 38% detected once. Study-level points and caveats: Ophthalmopathy progression was predicted with around 71% sensitivity and about 72% specificity.

This TCR was sampled from an adult man with Graves' hyperthyroidism. This chain links TRBV15 with TRBJ2-2; possible D gene TRBD2, 5 bases. Source material: peripheral blood or thyroid tissue (not recorded which). For the CDR3, the DNA is TGTGCCACCAGCAGCGGGGCGAACACCGGGGAGCTGTTTTTT. Protein product: CATSSGANTGELFF.